Each of the 5 T cell receptor beta chains below was sequenced from the same sample in a study of blood T cell repertoires in COVID-19. Measured with immunoSEQ multiplex PCR; TCRdb has only the in-frame clones, and not every one. The sample has tens of thousands of clones, more than 85% seen once; the top ten hold more than 3%. What was sequenced was peripheral blood. The receptors were gathered from a man aged 55 to 69 with acute or convalescent COVID-19.

The V call is TRBV18, the J call TRBJ2-1; D not resolved. V was clipped by 3 bases and J by 11 bases, with 14 bases between them. The germline V gene has CDR1 KGHSH and CDR2 LQKENI. This CDR3 region has 13 residues. The CDR3 loop is CASSPSGLNQQFF. The CDR3 nucleotides are TGTGCCAGCTCACCTTCAGGCTTGAATCAGCAGTTCTTC.

The CDR3 DNA reads TGTGCCAGCAGCTTGGTTGCGAATTCACCCCTCCACTTT. Translated, it gives CASSLVANSPLHF. This sequence joins TRBV11-2 and TRBJ1-6, with D unclear. Germline CDR1 is SGHAT and CDR2 is FQNNGV. Between the trimmed V and J ends, which lost 3 bases and 7 bases, there was a span of 7 bases. This CDR3 is built from 13 residues.

A single count supports this clone. The chain uses TRBV12-3 or TRBV12-4 and TRBJ1-1; tentative D call: TRBD1 (5 bases). The CDR3 has 13 residues. V was pared by 5 bases and J by 10 bases, with 17 bases between. The CDR3 region is CASSPYRQTGAFF. The CDR3 bases are TGTGCCAGCAGTCCCTATCGACAGACGGGAGCTTTCTTT.

The table lists this clone with a few counts. This sequence joins TRBV7-2 and TRBJ2-5, with D perhaps matching TRBD2 (7 bases). The V end was cut by 5 bases, the J end by 5 bases, with 15 bases between. Germline loops: CDR1 SGHTA, CDR2 FQGNSA. The CDR3 length is 14 residues. CDR3: CASSLGGGRETQYF. The CDR3 bases are TGTGCCAGCAGCCTGGGGGGGGGCCGGGAGACCCAGTACTTC.

CDR3 sequence (DNA): TGTGCCAGCAAGGGCGGGAGTAGCACCGGGGAGCTGTTTTTT. Amino acid sequence: CASKGGSSTGELFF. J is TRBJ2-2 and V is TRBV2; 7 bases are a match to TRBD2. The CDR3 has 14 amino acids. The J segment lost 4 bases and the V segment lost 7 bases, leaving 6 bases of the junction unmatched. In germline, CDR1 is SNHLY, CDR2 FYNNEI.